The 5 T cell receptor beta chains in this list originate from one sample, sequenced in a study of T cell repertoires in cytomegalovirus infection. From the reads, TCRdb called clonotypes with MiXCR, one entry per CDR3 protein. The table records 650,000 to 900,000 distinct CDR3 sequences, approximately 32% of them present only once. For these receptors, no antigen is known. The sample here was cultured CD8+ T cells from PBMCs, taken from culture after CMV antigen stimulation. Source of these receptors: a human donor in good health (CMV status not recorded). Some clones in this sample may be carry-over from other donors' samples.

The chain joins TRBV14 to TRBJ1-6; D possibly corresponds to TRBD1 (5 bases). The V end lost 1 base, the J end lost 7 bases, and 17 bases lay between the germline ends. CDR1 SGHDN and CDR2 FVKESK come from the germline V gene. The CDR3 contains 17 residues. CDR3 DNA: TGTGCCAGCAGCCAAGGCACCTCTCAGGGACTCAATTCACCCCTCCACTTT. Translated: CASSQGTSQGLNSPLHF.

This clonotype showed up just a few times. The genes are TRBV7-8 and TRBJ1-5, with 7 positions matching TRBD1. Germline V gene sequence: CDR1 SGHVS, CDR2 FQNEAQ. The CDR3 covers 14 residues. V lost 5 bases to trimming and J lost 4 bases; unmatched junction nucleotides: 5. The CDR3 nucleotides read TGTGCCAGCAGCACAGGGGCCTCAAATCAGCCCCAGCATTTT. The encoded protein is CASSTGASNQPQHF.

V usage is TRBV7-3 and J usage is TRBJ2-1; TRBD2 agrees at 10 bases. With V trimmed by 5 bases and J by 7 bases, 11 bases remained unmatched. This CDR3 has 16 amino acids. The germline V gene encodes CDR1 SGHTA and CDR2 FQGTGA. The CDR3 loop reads CASSQKRGGRLNEQFF. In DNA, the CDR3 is TGTGCCAGCAGCCAAAAGCGGGGGGGCCGATTGAATGAGCAGTTCTTC.

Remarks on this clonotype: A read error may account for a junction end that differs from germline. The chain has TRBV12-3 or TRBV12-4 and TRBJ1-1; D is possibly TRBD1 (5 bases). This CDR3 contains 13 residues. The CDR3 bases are TGTGCGAGCAGTCCCATCCAGGGCGATGAAGCTTTCTTT. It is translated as CASSPIQGDEAFF.

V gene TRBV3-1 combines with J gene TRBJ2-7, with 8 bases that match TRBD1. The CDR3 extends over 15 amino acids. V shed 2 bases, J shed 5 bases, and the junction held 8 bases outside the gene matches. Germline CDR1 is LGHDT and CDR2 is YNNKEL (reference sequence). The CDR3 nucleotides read TGTGCCAGCAGCCAAAATAGTGGGACAGGACACGAGCAGTACTTC. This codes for CASSQNSGTGHEQYF.